These T cell receptor beta chains were read from a single sample in a study of long-term antiretroviral therapy in people with HIV. The assay was immunoSEQ multiplex PCR, and TCRdb's table has in-frame clones only and misses some. Of some 31,000 clones in the sample, roughly 93% were seen once. The sample here was unsorted PBMCs, taken approximately 7.1 years after starting antiretroviral therapy. The receptors originated from a man aged 50 or older with HIV. Both conserved end residues are part of each CDR3. The D gene is left open where the match is weak. Part of the rows lack a size; the others show once, few, many or a class for expanded clones.

j_call: TRBJ1-6; v_call: TRBV27; clone_size: .; d_call: TRBD1; cdr3_aa: CASSPRDRKNSPLHF; cdr3_nt: TGTGCCAGCAGTCCTAGGGACAGGAAGAATTCACCCCTCCACTTT
j_call: TRBJ2-3; v_call: TRBV19; clone_size: .; d_call: .; cdr3_aa: CASSKAVSTDTQYF; cdr3_nt: TGTGCCAGTAGTAAGGCAGTCTCCACAGATACGCAGTATTTT
j_call: TRBJ1-1; v_call: TRBV30; clone_size: .; d_call: .; cdr3_aa: CAWSVEVSTEAFF; cdr3_nt: TGTGCCTGGAGTGTGGAGGTTAGCACTGAAGCTTTCTTT
j_call: TRBJ2-3; v_call: TRBV7-2; clone_size: once; d_call: TRBD2; cdr3_aa: CASSSRLAGGRDTQYF; cdr3_nt: TGTGCCAGCAGCTCCAGGCTAGCGGGGGGGCGAGATACGCAGTATTTT
j_call: TRBJ1-1; v_call: TRBV18; clone_size: .; d_call: .; cdr3_aa: CASSPPTGENTEAFF; cdr3_nt: TGTGCCAGCTCACCACCGACAGGAGAGAACACTGAAGCTTTCTTT
j_call: TRBJ2-3; v_call: TRBV5-1; clone_size: .; d_call: .; cdr3_aa: CASSLKGSSTDTQYF; cdr3_nt: TGCGCCAGCAGCTTAAAGGGGTCTAGCACAGATACGCAGTATTTT
j_call: TRBJ1-6; v_call: TRBV5-5; clone_size: .; d_call: .; cdr3_aa: CASSLGGSYNSPLHF; cdr3_nt: TGTGCCAGCAGCTTAGGGGGGTCCTATAATTCACCCCTCCACTTT
j_call: TRBJ1-1; v_call: TRBV28; clone_size: once; d_call: .; cdr3_aa: CASSLVSGEAFF; cdr3_nt: TGTGCCAGCAGTTTAGTGTCGGGTGAAGCTTTCTTT
j_call: TRBJ2-3; v_call: TRBV7-2; clone_size: .; d_call: TRBD2; cdr3_aa: CASSPKRGAITDTQYF; cdr3_nt: TGTGCCAGCAGCCCAAAGCGGGGGGCCATCACAGATACGCAGTATTTT
j_call: TRBJ1-5; v_call: TRBV2; clone_size: .; d_call: .; cdr3_aa: CASRVSGYQPQHF; cdr3_nt: TGTGCCAGCAGGGTTTCAGGATATCAGCCCCAGCATTTT
j_call: TRBJ1-4; v_call: TRBV5-1; clone_size: once; d_call: .; cdr3_aa: CASSLADEGEKLFF; cdr3_nt: TGCGCCAGCAGCTTGGCGGACGAAGGGGAAAAACTGTTTTTT
j_call: TRBJ1-1; v_call: TRBV27; clone_size: .; d_call: .; cdr3_aa: CASSTPGRQNTEAFF; cdr3_nt: TGTGCCAGCAGTACCCCCGGACGGCAGAACACTGAAGCTTTCTTT
j_call: TRBJ1-4; v_call: TRBV5-5; clone_size: .; d_call: .; cdr3_aa: CASSFEREKLFF; cdr3_nt: TGTGCCAGCAGCTTCGAGCGGGAAAAACTGTTTTTT
j_call: TRBJ2-3; v_call: TRBV10-3; clone_size: .; d_call: .; cdr3_aa: CAISESGDTQYF; cdr3_nt: TGTGCCATCAGTGAGTCGGGAGATACGCAGTATTTT
j_call: TRBJ2-7; v_call: TRBV5-6; clone_size: .; d_call: .; cdr3_aa: CASSPEGGEVDEQYF; cdr3_nt: TGTGCCAGCAGCCCGGAAGGGGGGGAGGTAGACGAGCAGTACTTC
j_call: TRBJ1-1; v_call: TRBV19; clone_size: .; d_call: .; cdr3_aa: CASQDVMNTEAFF; cdr3_nt: TGTGCCAGCCAGGATGTAATGAACACTGAAGCTTTCTTT
j_call: TRBJ1-5; v_call: TRBV7-2; clone_size: .; d_call: TRBD1; cdr3_aa: CASSVVGQGRNQPQHF; cdr3_nt: TGTGCCAGCAGCGTCGTCGGACAGGGTCGCAATCAGCCCCAGCATTTT
j_call: TRBJ1-6; v_call: TRBV18; clone_size: .; d_call: .; cdr3_aa: CASSLNRDSPLHF; cdr3_nt: TGTGCCAGCTCACTGAACCGGGATTCACCCCTCCACTTT
j_call: TRBJ2-7; v_call: TRBV7-2; clone_size: few; d_call: TRBD1; cdr3_aa: CASSRDRTYEQYF; cdr3_nt: TGTGCCAGCAGCCGGGACAGAACCTACGAGCAGTACTTC
j_call: TRBJ1-3; v_call: TRBV7-8; clone_size: .; d_call: .; cdr3_aa: CASSQATGSGNTIYF; cdr3_nt: TGTGCCAGCAGCCAAGCGACAGGCTCTGGAAACACCATATATTTT
j_call: TRBJ1-1; v_call: TRBV6-5; clone_size: .; d_call: TRBD1; cdr3_aa: CASSQDRANTEAFF; cdr3_nt: TGTGCCAGCAGCCAGGACAGGGCGAACACTGAAGCTTTCTTT
j_call: TRBJ1-2; v_call: TRBV21-1; clone_size: .; d_call: .; cdr3_aa: CASSKGPGGAYGYTF; cdr3_nt: TGTGCCAGCAGCAAAGGGCCAGGGGGCGCTTATGGCTACACCTTC
j_call: TRBJ2-3; v_call: TRBV18; clone_size: .; d_call: .; cdr3_aa: CASSPPGALLGDTQYF; cdr3_nt: TGTGCCAGCTCACCACCGGGTGCTCTTCTGGGAGATACGCAGTATTTT
j_call: TRBJ2-7; v_call: TRBV4-1; clone_size: .; d_call: .; cdr3_aa: CASSQDRNGEMEQYF; cdr3_nt: TGCGCCAGCAGCCAAGATAGGAACGGTGAGATGGAGCAGTACTTC
j_call: TRBJ2-2; v_call: TRBV11-2; clone_size: .; d_call: .; cdr3_aa: CASGPHTNTGELFF; cdr3_nt: TGTGCCAGCGGACCCCATACGAACACCGGGGAGCTGTTTTTT
j_call: TRBJ1-2; v_call: TRBV6-5; clone_size: .; d_call: .; cdr3_aa: CASRGRLLSNYGYTF; cdr3_nt: TGTGCCAGCAGAGGCAGGCTTCTATCTAACTATGGCTACACCTTC
j_call: TRBJ1-1; v_call: TRBV5-5; clone_size: .; d_call: TRBD1; cdr3_aa: CASSVTGEAFF; cdr3_nt: TGTGCCAGCAGCGTGACAGGGGAAGCTTTCTTT
j_call: TRBJ2-7; v_call: TRBV6-1; clone_size: .; d_call: .; cdr3_aa: CASGYEQYF; cdr3_nt: TGTGCCAGCGGCTACGAGCAGTACTTC
j_call: TRBJ1-1; v_call: TRBV6-5; clone_size: few; d_call: .; cdr3_aa: CASSYSWGTEAFF; cdr3_nt: TGTGCCAGCAGTTACTCGTGGGGCACTGAAGCTTTCTTT
j_call: TRBJ2-1; v_call: TRBV6-6; clone_size: once; d_call: .; cdr3_aa: CASSYSWGSSYNEQFF; cdr3_nt: TGTGCCAGCAGTTACTCCTGGGGTTCGTCCTACAATGAGCAGTTCTTC
j_call: TRBJ1-1; v_call: TRBV27; clone_size: .; d_call: TRBD1; cdr3_aa: CASMPTSTGGAGRAYTEAFF; cdr3_nt: TGTGCCAGCATGCCTACTTCGACAGGGGGCGCAGGACGGGCGTACACTGAAGCTTTCTTT
j_call: TRBJ1-2; v_call: TRBV7-2; clone_size: .; d_call: .; cdr3_aa: CASSLSSGEYGYTF; cdr3_nt: TGTGCCAGCAGCTTAAGCAGTGGGGAATATGGCTACACCTTC
j_call: TRBJ1-1; v_call: TRBV2; clone_size: .; d_call: TRBD1; cdr3_aa: CASSAPGGFTEAFF; cdr3_nt: TGTGCCAGCAGTGCGCCAGGGGGCTTCACTGAAGCTTTCTTT
j_call: TRBJ2-3; v_call: TRBV19; clone_size: .; d_call: .; cdr3_aa: CASSVIVTDTQYF; cdr3_nt: TGTGCCAGTAGCGTAATTGTGACAGATACGCAGTATTTT
j_call: TRBJ2-3; v_call: TRBV5-6; clone_size: .; d_call: .; cdr3_aa: CASSFDRSTDTQYF; cdr3_nt: TGTGCCAGCAGTTTTGACAGGAGCACAGATACGCAGTATTTT
j_call: TRBJ2-3; v_call: TRBV9; clone_size: .; d_call: .; cdr3_aa: CASSVQGLDTQYF; cdr3_nt: TGTGCCAGCAGCGTACAGGGTCTAGATACGCAGTATTTT
j_call: TRBJ1-6; v_call: TRBV6-1; clone_size: .; d_call: TRBD1; cdr3_aa: CASSKGQDYNSPLHF; cdr3_nt: TGTGCCAGCAGTAAAGGACAGGACTATAATTCACCCCTCCACTTT
j_call: TRBJ2-2; v_call: TRBV10-3; clone_size: .; d_call: .; cdr3_aa: CAISESGGNTGELFF; cdr3_nt: TGTGCCATCAGTGAGTCCGGGGGGAACACCGGGGAGCTGTTTTTT
j_call: TRBJ2-5; v_call: TRBV6-5; clone_size: .; d_call: TRBD1; cdr3_aa: CASRQGPQETQYF; cdr3_nt: TGTGCCAGCCGACAGGGACCTCAAGAGACCCAGTACTTC
j_call: TRBJ1-6; v_call: TRBV30; clone_size: few; d_call: .; cdr3_aa: CAWNPGSYNSPLHF; cdr3_nt: TGTGCCTGGAACCCGGGCTCCTATAATTCACCCCTCCACTTT
j_call: TRBJ1-6; v_call: TRBV19; clone_size: .; d_call: .; cdr3_aa: CASSRESHNSPLHF; cdr3_nt: TGTGCCAGTAGTCGGGAGTCCCATAATTCACCCCTCCACTTT
j_call: TRBJ2-1; v_call: TRBV10-1; clone_size: .; d_call: .; cdr3_aa: CASSESGAGAISYNEQFF; cdr3_nt: TGCGCCAGCAGTGAGTCAGGCGCGGGTGCTATCTCCTACAATGAGCAGTTCTTC
j_call: TRBJ1-4; v_call: TRBV5-5; clone_size: .; d_call: .; cdr3_aa: CASSRWTVDLNEKLFF; cdr3_nt: TGTGCCAGCAGCCGGTGGACGGTGGACCTAAATGAAAAACTGTTTTTT
j_call: TRBJ2-7; v_call: TRBV27; clone_size: .; d_call: .; cdr3_aa: CASSFAGNYGAYEQYF; cdr3_nt: TGTGCCAGCAGTTTCGCTGGTAACTATGGGGCCTACGAGCAGTACTTC
j_call: TRBJ1-2; v_call: TRBV5-1; clone_size: .; d_call: .; cdr3_aa: CASSLVGRDGYTF; cdr3_nt: TGCGCCAGCAGCTTGGTTGGTAGGGATGGCTACACCTTC
j_call: TRBJ1-6; v_call: TRBV5-6; clone_size: .; d_call: .; cdr3_aa: CASSLDRGANNSPLHF; cdr3_nt: TGTGCCAGCAGCTTGGATCGGGGGGCAAATAATTCACCCCTCCACTTT
j_call: TRBJ2-7; v_call: TRBV7-2; clone_size: .; d_call: TRBD2; cdr3_aa: CASSFLAGGGVYEQYF; cdr3_nt: TGTGCCAGCAGCTTCCTAGCGGGGGGTGGGGTCTACGAGCAGTACTTC
j_call: TRBJ2-7; v_call: TRBV6-5; clone_size: .; d_call: TRBD2; cdr3_aa: CASSPGLAVTYEQYF; cdr3_nt: TGTGCCAGCAGTCCGGGACTAGCGGTAACCTACGAGCAGTACTTC
j_call: TRBJ1-5; v_call: TRBV9; clone_size: .; d_call: TRBD1; cdr3_aa: CASSAEGGGGQPQHF; cdr3_nt: TGTGCCAGCAGCGCGGAAGGGGGCGGGGGTCAGCCCCAGCATTTT
j_call: TRBJ1-6; v_call: TRBV6-5; clone_size: .; d_call: .; cdr3_aa: CASSYSWEGGSPLHF; cdr3_nt: TGTGCCAGCAGTTACTCATGGGAAGGGGGTTCACCCCTCCACTTT
j_call: TRBJ2-1; v_call: TRBV5-1; clone_size: .; d_call: TRBD2; cdr3_aa: CASSLRLAGGHEQFF; cdr3_nt: TGCGCCAGCAGCTTACGGCTAGCGGGGGGGCATGAGCAGTTCTTC
j_call: TRBJ1-1; v_call: TRBV9; clone_size: once; d_call: .; cdr3_aa: CASSDRLNTEAFF; cdr3_nt: TGTGCCAGCAGCGACAGGCTGAACACTGAAGCTTTCTTT
j_call: TRBJ2-3; v_call: TRBV4-3; clone_size: once; d_call: .; cdr3_aa: CASSRENTDTQYF; cdr3_nt: TGCGCCAGCAGCCGGGAAAATACAGATACGCAGTATTTT
j_call: TRBJ2-7; v_call: TRBV5-6; clone_size: .; d_call: .; cdr3_aa: CASSLSPPGRSYEQYF; cdr3_nt: TGTGCCAGCAGCCTGAGCCCTCCGGGACGTTCCTACGAGCAGTACTTC
j_call: TRBJ2-7; v_call: TRBV7-2; clone_size: .; d_call: .; cdr3_aa: CASSFTSEQYF; cdr3_nt: TGTGCCAGCAGCTTTACTAGCGAGCAGTACTTC
j_call: TRBJ1-1; v_call: TRBV11-3; clone_size: .; d_call: .; cdr3_aa: CASSPLTGTPNTEAFF; cdr3_nt: TGTGCCAGCAGCCCGCTTACCGGGACTCCGAACACTGAAGCTTTCTTT